The next 4 T cell receptor beta chains were all read from a single sample in a study of cytomegalovirus exposure and HLA in healthy donors. The PCR had 60 Vbeta and 13 Jbeta primers. The assay was immunoSEQ multiplex PCR, and TCRdb's table has in-frame clones only and misses some. The table records some 160,000 clones, roughly 80% of them present only once. Specimen: PBMCs. The source of these receptors is a man between 45 and 60 years old in good health and CMV-seropositive.

The gene calls are TRBV5-6 and TRBJ1-5, with D maybe TRBD1 (5 bases). Looked up from germline, CDR1 is SGHDT and CDR2 is YYEEEE. Trimming removed 0 bases from V and 9 bases from J, with 10 bases in between. The CDR3 has 13 amino acids. The CDR3 loop reads CASSLAREWPQHF. As DNA, the CDR3 is TGTGCCAGCAGCTTGGCCAGGGAATGGCCCCAGCATTTT.

This clone was recorded a few times. In DNA form, the CDR3 reads TGTGCCAGCAGCCCGTATGGCAGAGAGACCCAGTACTTC. Its protein is CASSPYGRETQYF. This chain connects TRBV7-3 to TRBJ2-5; no clear D gene. This CDR3 has 13 amino acids. Germline V gene sequence: CDR1 SGHTA, CDR2 FQGTGA. Trimming pared 5 bases from V and 4 bases from J, leaving 11 bases between.

This rearrangement joins TRBV6-5 to TRBJ2-7; 10 bases match TRBD1. J was trimmed by 2 bases and V by 4 bases; bases with no gene match: 2. The CDR3 has 14 amino acids. CDR1 is MNHEY and CDR2 is SVGAGI in the germline V gene. The CDR3, as DNA: TGTGCCAGCAGTTCGGACAGGGGGGCCTACGAGCAGTACTTC. Residues: CASSSDRGAYEQYF.

Only one count was recorded for this clone. The V call is TRBV19, the J call TRBJ1-5, with TRBD1 matching 9 bases. The V and J ends lost 3 bases and 3 bases, in that order; junction bases with no gene match: 12. Germline assignment: CDR1 LNHDA and CDR2 SQIVND (reference sequence). CDR3 size: 18 residues. CDR3 residues: CASSIGVPGTGINQPQHF. Written as DNA, the CDR3 is TGTGCCAGTAGTATTGGGGTCCCGGGGACAGGGATCAATCAGCCCCAGCATTTT.